The 25 T cell receptor beta chains presented below share a single source sample, sequenced in a study of PD-1 blockade in mismatch repair-deficient tumors. TCRdb's table, derived via immunoSEQ multiplex PCR, lists solely in-frame clones and lacks some. This sample carries about 79,000 clones, approximately 81% of them seen once, and the ten largest clones take roughly 6%. Sequences were derived from peripheral blood, sampled 44 weeks after starting pembrolizumab. The source of these receptors is an adult with mismatch repair-deficient cancer.

The chain is built from TRBV29-1 and TRBJ2-2; 7 bases agree with TRBD2. The ends lost 7 bases at V and 5 bases at J; junction bases unmatched: 4. This CDR3 comprises 12 residues. Per the germline V gene, CDR1 is SQVTM and CDR2 is ANQGSEA. CDR3 bases: TGCAGCGGTGGACTAGATACCGGGGAGCTGTTTTTT. This codes for CSGGLDTGELFF.

The sample holds a few counts of this clone. The CDR3 here is CASSFGSTGNTIYF. The CDR3 DNA reads TGTGCCAGCAGCTTTGGAAGTACTGGAAACACCATATATTTT. The rearrangement links TRBV5-6 to TRBJ1-3; the D is unclear. This CDR3 has 14 amino acids. The ends were cut back, 2 bases at V and 2 bases at J, with 8 bases in the middle. Germline values: CDR1 SGHDT, CDR2 YYEEEE.

The chain uses TRBV30 and TRBJ2-1; tentative D call: TRBD1 (7 bases). The CDR3 loop spans 13 amino acids. V lost 2 bases to trimming and J lost 9 bases, with 14 bases between them. The germline CDR1 and CDR2 sequences are GTSNPN and SVGIG (reference sequence). CDR3 amino acids: CAWSLQGGGEQFF. In DNA form, the CDR3 reads TGTGCCTGGAGTTTGCAGGGGGGCGGTGAGCAGTTCTTC.

The V and J genes are TRBV29-1 and TRBJ2-1; perhaps TRBD1 as D (6 bases). This CDR3 has 14 amino acids. Trimming cost V 7 bases and J 7 bases, with 20 bases left between them. Germline V gene sequence: CDR1 SQVTM, CDR2 ANQGSEA. CDR3 in DNA: TGCAGCGCCCGACAGGTCGTGGGTCGTAATGAGCAGTTCTTC. Amino acid sequence: CSARQVVGRNEQFF.

The rearrangement joins TRBV18 to TRBJ2-1; TRBD2 matches at 10 bases. The J segment lost 1 base and the V segment lost 3 bases, leaving 6 bases of the junction unmatched. This CDR3 has 17 amino acids. Germline V gene sequence: CDR1 KGHSH, CDR2 LQKENI. The CDR3 nucleotides read TGTGCCAGCTCACCCCGGTCTAGCGGGGGTTCCTACAATGAGCAGTTCTTC. Its protein is CASSPRSSGGSYNEQFF.

J is TRBJ2-3 and V is TRBV7-2; 12 bases map to TRBD1. CDR3 length: 17 amino acids. The germline V gene has CDR1 SGHTA and CDR2 FQGNSA. Trimming at V came to 0 bases and at J to 5 bases, leaving 6 bases not matched to a gene. The CDR3 here is CASSLAGTGGAGDTQYF. Written as DNA, the CDR3 is TGTGCCAGCAGCTTAGCGGGGACAGGGGGCGCCGGAGATACGCAGTATTTT.

The count of this clone is one. The junction departs from germline at one end; a sequencing error may be responsible. The chain combines TRBV5-4 with TRBJ2-3; 16 positions agree with TRBD2. There are 16 residues in the CDR3. Germline V gene lookup returns CDR1 SGHNT and CDR2 YYREEE (reference sequence). CDR3 in DNA: TGTGCCAGCAGTTTGGGACTAGCGGGAGGGTCGAATACGCAGTATTTT. The encoded protein is CASSLGLAGGSNTQYF.

The rearrangement links TRBV7-9 to TRBJ1-4; possible D gene TRBD1, 5 bases. V lost 7 bases, J lost 4 bases, and 13 bases lay in between. The CDR3 is 14 amino acids. Germline values: CDR1 SEHNR, CDR2 FQNEAQ (reference sequence). For the CDR3, the DNA is TGTGCCAGCACCAAGGACACCAATAATGAAAAACTGTTTTTT. It encodes CASTKDTNNEKLFF.

V gene TRBV14 combines with J gene TRBJ2-1; the match to TRBD1 covers 7 bases. The CDR3 sequence is 15 residues long. V shed 5 bases, J shed 2 bases, and the junction held 6 bases outside the gene matches. Germline V gene data show CDR1 as SGHDN and CDR2 as FVKESK. The CDR3 spells CASSKQGYAYNEQFF. CDR3 sequence (DNA): TGTGCCAGCAGCAAACAGGGGTACGCCTACAATGAGCAGTTCTTC.

The chain couples TRBV11-2 to TRBJ1-1; 9 bases are shared with TRBD1. In germline, CDR1 is SGHAT, CDR2 FQNNGV. V lost 3 bases to trimming and J lost 3 bases; unmatched junction nucleotides: 5. CDR3 length: 15 amino acids. For the CDR3, the DNA is TGTGCCAGCAGCTTCTGGGACAGGGCGGACACTGAAGCTTTCTTT. Residues: CASSFWDRADTEAFF.

In DNA form, the CDR3 reads TGTGCCAGCAGTTTATCGTGGGTAGCGGGGAACAATGAGCAGTTCTTC. Encoded protein: CASSLSWVAGNNEQFF. The chain joins TRBV27 to TRBJ2-1, with 8 bases identical to TRBD2. This CDR3 is 16 amino acids long. The germline CDR1 and CDR2 sequences are MNHEY and SMNVEV (reference sequence). Trimming cost V 0 bases and J 5 bases; bases outside gene matches: 6.

V is TRBV2 and J is TRBJ2-7, with TRBD1 identical over 10 bases. The germline gives CDR1 SNHLY, CDR2 FYNNEI. The ends lost 4 bases at V and 6 bases at J; junction bases unmatched: 9. This CDR3 has 15 amino acids. CDR3 sequence: CASSVRTGGSSEQYF. The CDR3 DNA reads as TGTGCCAGCAGTGTGAGGACAGGGGGGTCGTCCGAGCAGTACTTC.

The chain couples TRBV11-3 to TRBJ2-7; 7 bases are shared with TRBD2. The CDR3 is 14 amino acids. With V trimmed by 9 bases and J by 4 bases, 12 bases remained unmatched. The V gene's germline CDR1 is SGHNT and CDR2 YENEEA. In DNA, the CDR3 is TGTGCCAGTGACCTCTGGCGGGAGATTTACGAGCAGTACTTC. Translated, it gives CASDLWREIYEQYF.

Concerning this clone: Other DNA variants within this sample encode the same CDR3. The genes are TRBV20-1 and TRBJ1-2; D not certain. The V gene's germline CDR1 is DFQATT and CDR2 SNEGSKA (reference sequence). The CDR3 has 11 residues. V was cut by 3 bases and J by 1 base, with 3 bases left in between. The CDR3 bases are TGCAGTGCTAGGAATAACTATGGCTACACCTTC. Encoded protein: CSARNNYGYTF.

The chain couples TRBV4-1 to TRBJ2-5; weak D call: TRBD2 (5 bases). The CDR3 contains 14 residues. In germline, CDR1 is MGHRA, CDR2 YSYEKL. Trimming stripped 4 bases from V and 3 bases from J, with 12 bases between. CDR3 in DNA: TGCGCCAGCAGCCCGGGGTGGCCAAAAGAGACCCAGTACTTC. This sequence encodes CASSPGWPKETQYF.

The chain combines TRBV7-2 with TRBJ2-2; no firm D call. Between the trimmed V and J ends, which lost 2 bases and 4 bases, there was a span of 8 bases. The germline V gene has CDR1 SGHTA and CDR2 FQGNSA. CDR3 length: 14 residues. The CDR3 nucleotides are TGTGCCAGCAGCTTACCGACTTTCACCGGGGAGCTGTTTTTT. Its translation is CASSLPTFTGELFF.

The V call is TRBV19, the J call TRBJ2-3, with D unclear. This CDR3 is built from 14 residues. The germline gives CDR1 LNHDA, CDR2 SQIVND (reference sequence). The V end lost 2 bases, the J end lost 2 bases, and 8 bases lay between the germline ends. The chain's CDR3 is CASSIRTDTDTQYF. CDR3 nucleotides: TGTGCCAGTAGTATAAGGACCGACACAGATACGCAGTATTTT.

V gene TRBV5-6 combines with J gene TRBJ1-2; possibly TRBD1 for D (6 bases). The CDR3 has 15 residues. CDR1 SGHDT and CDR2 YYEEEE come from the germline V gene. The V gene lost 4 bases and the J gene lost 10 bases, with 23 bases spanning the gap. CDR3 nucleotide sequence: TGTGCCAGCAGCGTACTCAGGGGTTCGGGTGAGGACTACACCTTC. Translation gives CASSVLRGSGEDYTF. The full variable domain, completed using reference TRBV5-6 and TRBJ1-2, is DAGVTQSPTHLIKTRGQQVTLRCSPKSGHDTVSWYQQALGQGPQFIFQYYEEEERQRGNFPDRFSGHQFPNYSSELNVNALLLGDSALYLCASSVLRGSGEDYTFGSGTRLTVV.

The chain links TRBV7-9 to TRBJ2-7, with 7 bases aligning to TRBD2. This CDR3 spans 15 amino acids. Trimming removed 4 bases from V and 4 bases from J; junction bases left unmatched: 10. Germline V gene sequence: CDR1 SEHNR, CDR2 FQNEAQ (reference sequence). CDR3 nucleotide sequence: TGTGCCAGCAGCTCTCCGACTAGCCTCCTTTACGAGCAGTACTTC. It yields the protein CASSSPTSLLYEQYF.

This sequence joins TRBV19 and TRBJ2-7; either TRBD1 or TRBD2 may fit D (5 bases each). The CDR3 consists of 14 residues. Germline values: CDR1 LNHDA, CDR2 SQIVND (reference sequence). V lost 5 bases to trimming and J lost 5 bases, with 16 bases between them. The CDR3 bases are TGTGCCAGTAGTGGGACGAGTGTTCAACACGAGCAGTACTTC. This codes for CASSGTSVQHEQYF.

A single count supports this clone. The chain links TRBV5-1 to TRBJ1-1; D ambiguous. V was cut by 0 bases and J by 1 base, with 10 bases left in between. In germline, CDR1 is SGHRS, CDR2 YFSETQ. This CDR3 comprises 15 residues. The CDR3 here is CASSLDVRSNTEAFF. CDR3 nucleotides: TGCGCCAGCAGCTTGGATGTCCGGTCGAACACTGAAGCTTTCTTT.

DNA for the CDR3: TGTGCCAGCAGCTTTAATGTAGCGGGAGCGCATGAGCAGTTCTTC. This encodes CASSFNVAGAHEQFF. The genes are TRBV11-2 and TRBJ2-1; 9 positions match TRBD2. The CDR3 runs 15 residues. J was trimmed by 8 bases and V by 3 bases; bases with no gene match: 8. Germline CDR1 SGHAT, CDR2 FQNNGV.

The genes are TRBV11-3 and TRBJ2-5; D not resolved. Germline assignment: CDR1 SGHNT and CDR2 YENEEA. The CDR3 is 16 amino acids. V was cut by 4 bases and J by 4 bases, with 19 bases left in between. This CDR3 reads CASSSAGPFMLETQYF. For the CDR3, the DNA is TGTGCCAGCAGCTCAGCCGGACCGTTTATGTTAGAGACCCAGTACTTC.

V gene TRBV5-6 combines with J gene TRBJ1-2, with 12 nucleotides matching TRBD1. Germline loops: CDR1 SGHDT, CDR2 YYEEEE. The CDR3 is 15 residues long. V lost 0 bases to trimming and J lost 8 bases; unmatched junction nucleotides: 5. As DNA, the CDR3 is TGTGCCAGCAGCTTGGTCGGGACAGGGGGCTACGGCTACACCTTC. Residues: CASSLVGTGGYGYTF.

J is TRBJ2-2 and V is TRBV19, with 9 bases that match TRBD2. The CDR3 contains 16 residues. Germline CDR1 and CDR2: LNHDA and SQIVND (reference sequence). V shed 7 bases, J shed 6 bases, and the junction held 12 bases outside the gene matches. Here the CDR3 DNA reads TGTGCCAGTATTGATAGCGGGAGCCTGGAGGCCGGGGAGCTGTTTTTT. Translating it yields CASIDSGSLEAGELFF.